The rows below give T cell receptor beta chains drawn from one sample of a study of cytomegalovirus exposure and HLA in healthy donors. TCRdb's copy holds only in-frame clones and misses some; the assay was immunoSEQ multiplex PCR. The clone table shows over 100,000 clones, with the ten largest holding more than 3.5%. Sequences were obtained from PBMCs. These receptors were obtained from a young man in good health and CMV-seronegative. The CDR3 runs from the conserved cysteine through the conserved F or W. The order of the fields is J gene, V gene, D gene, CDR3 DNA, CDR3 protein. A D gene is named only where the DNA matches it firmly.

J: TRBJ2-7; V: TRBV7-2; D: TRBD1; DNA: TGTGTCAGCAGACAGCGGACAGGGGGATACGAGCAGTACTTC; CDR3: CVSRQRTGGYEQYF
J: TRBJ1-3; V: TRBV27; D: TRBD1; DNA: TGTGCCAGCAGTAGGACAGGGCAAGGCTTCCCTGGAAACACCATATATTTT; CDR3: CASSRTGQGFPGNTIYF
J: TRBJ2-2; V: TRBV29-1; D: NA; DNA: TGCAGCGTTGAAAAAGGACAGGCGGGGGGCACCGGGGAGCTGTTTTTT; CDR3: CSVEKGQAGGTGELFF
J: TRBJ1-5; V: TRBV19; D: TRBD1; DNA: TGTGCCAGTACACCCAGGGGGCAAAAGCAGCCCCAGCATTTT; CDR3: CASTPRGQKQPQHF
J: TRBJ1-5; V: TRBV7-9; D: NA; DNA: TGTGCCAGCAGCAAGGGGTTTCAGCCCCAGCATTTT; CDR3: CASSKGFQPQHF
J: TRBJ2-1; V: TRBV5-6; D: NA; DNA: TGTGCCAGCAGCTTGGATCTTCACACGGGCAATGAGCAGTTCTTC; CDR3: CASSLDLHTGNEQFF
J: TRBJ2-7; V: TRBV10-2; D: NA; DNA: TGCGCCAGCAGGGGACAAGACTACGAGCAGTACTTC; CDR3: CASRGQDYEQYF
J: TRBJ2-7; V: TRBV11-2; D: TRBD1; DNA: TGTGCCAGCAACCCCGCAGGGGGCCGGGAGCAGTACTTC; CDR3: CASNPAGGREQYF
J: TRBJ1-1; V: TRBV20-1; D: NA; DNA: TGCAGTGCGAGGGAGTCCACTGAAGCTTTCTTT; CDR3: CSARESTEAFF
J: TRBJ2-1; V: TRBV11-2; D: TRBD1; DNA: TGTGCCAGCAGCCCGCGCCTGACGGGACAGGTCTACAATGAGCAGTTCTTC; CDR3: CASSPRLTGQVYNEQFF